These 10 T cell receptor beta chains were all obtained from the same sample, sequenced in a study of response to subunit inactivated influenza vaccine. A single record per CDR3 protein comes from TCRdb applying MiXCR to the RT-PCR reads. The sample has hundreds of thousands of distinct CDR3 sequences; over 9.5% are singletons. The sequencing here drew on PBMCs from blood, taken on the day of vaccination. The receptors here all came from a man aged 45-65 years who received an inactivated influenza vaccine.

This rearrangement joins TRBV10-3 to TRBJ2-4; weak D call: TRBD1 (5 bases). In germline, CDR1 is ENHRY, CDR2 SYGVKD. V lost 5 bases to trimming and J lost 8 bases, with 10 bases between them. The CDR3 covers 12 residues. The CDR3 loop is CAISNQGHIQYF. The CDR3 DNA sequence: TGTGCCATCAGTAACCAGGGCCACATTCAGTACTTC.

V and J are TRBV5-1 and TRBJ2-3; D unclear. CDR1 SGHRS and CDR2 YFSETQ come from the germline V gene. The V and J ends lost 2 bases and 3 bases respectively, with 10 bases between them. CDR3 size: 14 residues. The CDR3 DNA is TGCGCCAGCAGCTTCTGGGGAACAACAGATACGCAGTATTTT. This translates into CASSFWGTTDTQYF.

This clonotype was recorded a few times. The chain recombines TRBV6-2 or TRBV6-3 with TRBJ1-1; D call uncertain. V was shortened by 7 bases and J by 0 bases, with 9 bases between the two germline ends. This CDR3 has 13 residues. Per germline, CDR1 MNHEY and CDR2 SVGEGT. CDR3 residues: CASKAGVNTEAFF. The CDR3 DNA is TGTGCCAGCAAGGCAGGAGTGAACACTGAAGCTTTCTTT.

This clonotype appeared a few times. The genes are TRBV6-5 and TRBJ2-5, with 7 bases matching TRBD1. The germline V gene encodes CDR1 MNHEY and CDR2 SVGAGI. The CDR3 runs 12 residues. The trim removed 6 bases at V and 3 bases at J, leaving 1 base unmatched. In DNA form, the CDR3 reads TGTGCCAGCAGAGGGGGCGAAGAGACCCAGTACTTC. This codes for CASRGGEETQYF.

V usage is TRBV7-2 and J usage is TRBJ2-3, with D unresolved. The V gene's germline CDR1 is SGHTA and CDR2 FQGNSA. V lost 5 bases to trimming and J lost 5 bases, with 14 bases between them. The CDR3 length is 14 residues. CDR3 coding DNA: TGTGCCAGCAGCCGACTCTTCGGTCAAGATACGCAGTATTTT. Its protein product is CASSRLFGQDTQYF.

This clonotype was observed a handful of times. J is TRBJ2-1 and V is TRBV20-1; either TRBD1 or TRBD2 may fit D (7 bases each). This CDR3 has 14 residues. Trimming stripped 5 bases from V and 1 base from J, with 12 bases between. CDR1 DFQATT and CDR2 SNEGSKA come from the germline V gene (reference sequence). The DNA of the CDR3 is TGCAGTGCTTACAGGGGAGGGTCCTACAATGAGCAGTTCTTC. Protein product: CSAYRGGSYNEQFF.

This clonotype has more than one count but fewer than ten. V gene TRBV11-2 combines with J gene TRBJ2-7, with D tentatively TRBD2 (6 bases). The CDR3 is 13 residues long. V gave up 8 bases and J gave up 1 base, with 12 bases separating them. Germline V gives CDR1 SGHAT, CDR2 FQNNGV. The CDR3 nucleotides read TGTGCCAGCGCTACAGGACTATCCTACGAGCAGTACTTC. It yields the protein CASATGLSYEQYF.

This clonotype has only a few counts. The V gene is TRBV6-2 or TRBV6-3, the J gene TRBJ2-1; tentative D call: TRBD2 (6 bases). V lost 2 bases and J lost 10, with 18 bases in between. Germline V gene lookup returns CDR1 MNHEY and CDR2 SVGEGT. The CDR3 totals 15 residues. Here the CDR3 reads CASSYGSLALGEQFF. The CDR3 region has the DNA TGTGCCAGCAGTTACGGTAGCCTAGCGCTCGGGGAGCAGTTCTTC.

The rearrangement joins TRBV6-5 to TRBJ1-5; 8 bases map to TRBD1. CDR3 size: 16 residues. CDR1 and CDR2 from the germline V gene are MNHEY and SVGAGI. Germline trimming cut 6 bases from V and 3 bases from J; bases unmatched to any gene: 10. CDR3 residues: CASRLRGTGSNQPQHF. The CDR3, as DNA: TGTGCCAGCAGATTAAGAGGGACAGGCTCCAATCAGCCCCAGCATTTT.

This clonotype was detected many times. The gene calls are TRBV12-3 or TRBV12-4 and TRBJ1-5; the D is unclear. This CDR3 region has 15 residues. The V and J ends lost 6 bases and 2 bases respectively, with 14 bases between them. The CDR3 sequence is CASSPGGMGNQPQHF. DNA for the CDR3: TGTGCCAGCAGCCCCGGCGGAATGGGCAATCAGCCCCAGCATTTT.